The T cell receptor (beta chain) under discussion was sequenced for a study of long-term antiretroviral therapy in people with HIV. Overall study results and limits: Clonotypes expanded prior to ART showed repertoire dominance at all sampled time points. It was observed that HIV repertoires exhibited narrower CDR3 length ranges than controls.

The CDR3 has 15 amino acids. The V gene's germline CDR1 is SGHRS and CDR2 YFSETQ. The V and J ends lost 4 bases and 5 bases, in that order; junction bases with no gene match: 10. A minimum of one pre-ART and two post-ART PBMC samples existed for each donor. In the United States, treatment was given to all participants with HIV. A word on this clone: Antigen unknown.

The assay, immunoSEQ v3.0, was run at survey level. Using immunoSEQ multiplex PCR, the repertoire was profiled, and TCRdb retains in-frame clones only, with some absent. The sample lists 20,000 to 25,000 clones, around 83% occurring once. Sample: unsorted PBMCs, taken 1.3 years after starting antiretroviral therapy. The TCR comes from a man in his sixties with HIV. This chain joins TRBV5-1 and TRBJ2-3; 7 bases align to TRBD2. The CDR3 is CASSLVPGLKDTQYF. For the CDR3, the DNA is TGCGCCAGCAGCCTGGTCCCGGGACTAAAAGATACGCAGTATTTT.